The entry below describes one T cell receptor beta chain. V lost 5 bases and J 0 bases, leaving 14 bases between the germline ends. This CDR3 comprises 16 residues. TCRdb re-called the 5' RACE reads through MiXCR, storing one row per CDR3 protein. The sample lists 430,000 or so distinct CDR3 sequences, 20% to 25% occurring once. This specimen belongs to a study of identical twins. These data also featured in a second study, about T cells expressing NK-cell markers.

The TCR originated in a woman in her late teens or twenties in good health. This chain joins TRBV12-3 or TRBV12-4 and TRBJ1-3, with a tentative D call TRBD1 (5 bases). Source material: CD4+ T cells sorted from blood. CDR3 coding DNA: TGTGCCAGCAGTATTTACAGGACCTACTCTGGAAACACCATATATTTT. Protein: CASSIYRTYSGNTIYF.